The 29 T cell receptor beta chains presented below share a single source sample, sequenced in a study of blood T cell repertoires in COVID-19. The table came from immunoSEQ multiplex PCR; TCRdb's copy has only in-frame clones and leaves some out. The data show over 50,000 clones, with about 86% seen just once and roughly 10% held by the top ten. Sequencing input: peripheral blood. These receptors were collected from a man aged 65-85 years with active COVID-19.

The J gene is TRBJ1-2, the V gene TRBV7-9, with D perhaps matching TRBD1 (6 bases). The CDR3 has 16 residues. From germline, CDR1 is SEHNR and CDR2 FQNEAQ (reference sequence). Trimming stripped 6 bases from V and 2 bases from J, with 19 bases between. CDR3: CASSQGGGGWNYGYTF. The CDR3 nucleotides read TGTGCCAGCAGTCAAGGGGGTGGAGGATGGAACTATGGCTACACCTTC.

This sequence joins TRBV10-3 and TRBJ2-3; a weak D match, TRBD1 (7 bases). The ends were cut back, 4 bases at V and 1 base at J, with 15 bases in the middle. This CDR3 spans 16 amino acids. The germline V gene has CDR1 ENHRY and CDR2 SYGVKD. This chain's CDR3 is CAISGRGQGRTDTQYF. The DNA of the CDR3 is TGTGCCATCAGTGGGAGGGGGCAGGGCCGCACAGATACGCAGTATTTT.

The chain joins TRBV6-5 to TRBJ1-2, with D perhaps matching TRBD1 (5 bases). V was cut by 6 bases and J by 5 bases, with 10 bases left in between. The germline V gene has CDR1 MNHEY and CDR2 SVGAGI. There are 12 residues in the CDR3. CDR3 sequence (DNA): TGTGCCAGCAGGCAGGGCGATTATGGCTACACCTTC. It encodes CASRQGDYGYTF.

The chain couples TRBV2 to TRBJ1-4, with 12 bases aligning to TRBD1. J lost 0 bases, V lost 1 base, and 6 bases had no gene match. The germline CDR1 and CDR2 sequences are SNHLY and FYNNEI. The CDR3 runs 19 residues. Written as DNA, the CDR3 is TGTGCCAGCAGTGAAGGGGGGGACAGGGGGCAACCAACTAATGAAAAACTGTTTTTT. Residues: CASSEGGDRGQPTNEKLFF.

The rearrangement joins TRBV7-6 to TRBJ1-5; 9 bases agree with TRBD1. The CDR3 sequence is 15 residues long. Germline V lookup: CDR1 SGHVS, CDR2 FNYEAQ. Trimming cost V 1 base and J 7 bases; bases outside gene matches: 5. The CDR3 coding sequence is TGTGCCAGCAGCTTAGTGTCGGACAGGGGCCAGCCCCAGCATTTT. Amino acids: CASSLVSDRGQPQHF. Full variable domain (remainder filled in from reference TRBV7-6 and TRBJ1-5): GAGVSQSPRYKVTKRGQDVALRCDPISGHVSLYWYRQALGQGPEFLTYFNYEAQQDKSGLPNDRFSAERPEGSISTLTIQRTEQRDSAMYRCASSLVSDRGQPQHFGDGTRLSIL.

The V gene is TRBV9, the J gene TRBJ1-2; TRBD1 matches at 9 bases. Germline CDR1 is SGDLS and CDR2 is YYNGEE. J gave up 5 bases and V 4 bases, and 12 bases lay outside the gene matches. There are 16 residues in the CDR3. The CDR3 here is CASSTFDRGSGYGYTF. The CDR3 DNA reads as TGTGCCAGCAGCACCTTCGACAGGGGGTCTGGGTATGGCTACACCTTC.

The V and J genes are TRBV6-2 or TRBV6-3 and TRBJ2-2; a weak D match, TRBD2 (5 bases). The V gene's germline CDR1 is MNHEY and CDR2 SVGEGT. The CDR3 consists of 17 residues. Trimming left V 2 bases short and J 2 bases short, with 15 bases between. For the CDR3, the DNA is TGTGCCAGCAGTTACCGTCCATCTGCGGGTAACACCGGGGAGCTGTTTTTT. Translation gives CASSYRPSAGNTGELFF.

The J gene is TRBJ2-7, the V gene TRBV5-1; perhaps TRBD1 as D (5 bases). The CDR3 covers 14 residues. Germline V gene data show CDR1 as SGHRS and CDR2 as YFSETQ. Trimming cost V 2 bases and J 0 bases, with 9 bases left between them. CDR3 residues: CASSFTGTSYEQYF. The CDR3 DNA reads as TGCGCCAGCAGCTTCACAGGAACCTCCTACGAGCAGTACTTC.

The chain links TRBV19 to TRBJ2-1, with 7 bases matching TRBD1. Losses at the gene ends were 4 bases for V and 0 bases for J; bases not matched to a gene: 9. The V gene's germline CDR1 is LNHDA and CDR2 SQIVND (reference sequence). The CDR3 length is 17 residues. The CDR3 DNA follows: TGTGCCAGTAGTACAATCCCACAGGGGTTCTCCTACAATGAGCAGTTCTTC. This gives the protein CASSTIPQGFSYNEQFF.

The rearrangement uses TRBV4-2 and TRBJ2-1, with a tentative D call TRBD2 (6 bases). The germline V gene encodes CDR1 LGHNA and CDR2 YNFKEQ. Deletions cut 0 bases from V and 4 bases from J, with 13 bases between. The CDR3 extends over 16 amino acids. CDR3 residues: CASSQEVLAVYNEQFF. In DNA form, the CDR3 reads TGTGCCAGCAGCCAAGAAGTACTAGCAGTTTACAATGAGCAGTTCTTC.

The chain recombines TRBV5-1 with TRBJ2-7, with 9 bases matching TRBD1. The V gene end was trimmed by 4 bases and the J gene end by 2 bases; junction bases not matched to a gene: 10. CDR1 is SGHRS, CDR2 YFSETQ, per germline. The CDR3 extends over 16 amino acids. CDR3 residues: CASSEGTGRQTYEQYF. The CDR3 bases are TGCGCCAGCAGCGAGGGGACAGGGAGACAAACCTACGAGCAGTACTTC. The full variable domain, its missing parts supplied by reference TRBV5-1 and TRBJ2-7, is KAGVTQTPRYLIKTRGQQVTLSCSPISGHRSVSWYQQTPGQGLQFLFEYFSETQRNKGNFPGRFSGRQFSNSRSEMNVSTLELGDSALYLCASSEGTGRQTYEQYFGPGTRLTVT.

This rearrangement joins TRBV12-5 to TRBJ2-3, with TRBD1 identical over 7 bases. V shed 5 bases and J 1 base; nucleotides not matched to a gene: 9. The CDR3 is made up of 16 amino acids. Germline CDR1 and CDR2: LGHNT and FRNRAP. The CDR3 loop reads CASGGGRQGGTDTQYF. The DNA for the CDR3 is TGTGCTAGTGGTGGTGGGCGACAGGGAGGCACAGATACGCAGTATTTT. The variable domain in full, with the rest retrieved from reference TRBV12-5 and TRBJ2-3, is DARVTQTPRHKVTEMGQEVTMRCQPILGHNTVFWYRQTMMQGLELLAYFRNRAPLDDSGMPKDRFSAEMPDATLATLKIQPSEPRDSAVYFCASGGGRQGGTDTQYFGPGTRLTVL.

The chain links TRBV7-2 to TRBJ2-5, with 10 bases matching TRBD2. The germline V gene has CDR1 SGHTA and CDR2 FQGNSA. This CDR3 contains 17 residues. Trimming removed 5 bases from V and 1 base from J; junction bases left unmatched: 10. The CDR3 region is CASSPPGLAGGQETQYF. DNA for the CDR3: TGTGCCAGCAGCCCCCCAGGGTTAGCGGGGGGCCAAGAGACCCAGTACTTC.

The rearrangement uses TRBV19 and TRBJ2-2; 7 bases line up with TRBD1. The J segment lost 6 bases and the V segment lost 3 bases, leaving 4 bases of the junction unmatched. This CDR3 is 14 amino acids long. Per the germline V gene, CDR1 is LNHDA and CDR2 is SQIVND (reference sequence). The CDR3 loop is CASSIVQGPGELFF. CDR3 bases: TGTGCCAGTAGTATCGTACAGGGGCCCGGGGAGCTGTTTTTT.

This sequence joins TRBV19 and TRBJ1-1; 7 bases line up with TRBD1. Germline CDR1 is LNHDA and CDR2 is SQIVND (reference sequence). V lost 1 base and J lost 1; bases outside the gene matches: 9. The CDR3 loop spans 17 amino acids. The chain's CDR3 is CASSIGQGRGSNTEAFF. The CDR3 bases are TGTGCCAGTAGTATAGGGCAAGGCAGGGGGTCGAACACTGAAGCTTTCTTT.

V gene TRBV7-3 combines with J gene TRBJ1-2; 7 bases fit TRBD1. Trimming removed 5 bases from V and 6 bases from J; junction bases left unmatched: 12. Germline V gene sequence: CDR1 SGHTA, CDR2 FQGTGA. CDR3 size: 15 residues. CDR3 region: CASSPQGVGADGYTF. The CDR3 DNA follows: TGTGCCAGCAGCCCCCAGGGGGTGGGGGCCGATGGCTACACCTTC.

The rearrangement uses TRBV11-2 and TRBJ1-1, with a tentative D call TRBD1 (6 bases). The CDR3 runs to 14 residues. Germline V gene sequence: CDR1 SGHAT, CDR2 FQNNGV. Trimming removed 6 bases from V and 5 bases from J, with 16 bases in between. The CDR3 DNA is TGTGCCAGCAGTTGGACCCCGAGGGGGACTGAAGCTTTCTTT. Protein sequence: CASSWTPRGTEAFF.

This chain links TRBV7-2 with TRBJ1-2, with D possibly being TRBD1 (5 bases). CDR1 and CDR2 (germline): SGHTA, FQGNSA. CDR3 length: 14 amino acids. V shed 4 bases and J shed 7 bases, with 16 bases lying between them. CDR3: CASSSRRGRAGYTF. Here the CDR3 DNA reads TGTGCCAGCAGCTCACGTAGGGGTAGGGCTGGCTACACCTTC.

The genes are TRBV5-1 and TRBJ2-7, with D perhaps matching TRBD2 (5 bases). This CDR3 is built from 14 residues. Trimming took 0 bases from V and 3 from J, leaving 10 bases between them. Germline CDR1 SGHRS, CDR2 YFSETQ. The CDR3 sequence: CASSLAVGSYEQYF. CDR3 in DNA: TGCGCCAGCAGCTTGGCGGTGGGGAGCTACGAGCAGTACTTC.

This chain joins TRBV5-6 and TRBJ1-5; D might be TRBD1 (6 bases). CDR1 and CDR2 (germline): SGHDT, YYEEEE. Trimming cost V 5 bases and J 6 bases, with 12 bases left between them. CDR3 size: 13 residues. In DNA form, the CDR3 reads TGTGCCAGCAGTTCAGGGGATAGTCAGCCCCAGCATTTT. Translating gives CASSSGDSQPQHF.

This chain uses TRBV6-2 or TRBV6-3 with TRBJ2-7; tentative D call: TRBD1 (5 bases). CDR1 and CDR2 from the germline V gene are MNHEY and SVGEGT. The CDR3 loop spans 13 amino acids. Trimming left V 4 bases short and J 3 bases short, with 10 bases between. The CDR3 coding sequence is TGTGCCAGCAGTTCCCCAGGGTACTACGAGCAGTACTTC. Encoded protein: CASSSPGYYEQYF.

In DNA form, the CDR3 reads TGCGCCAGCAGCCCCGGACAGGGGGGAGATACGCAGTATTTT. This sequence encodes CASSPGQGGDTQYF. This rearrangement joins TRBV5-1 to TRBJ2-3; TRBD1 aligns across 10 bases. The CDR3 is 14 amino acids. The V gene end was trimmed by 4 bases and the J gene end by 5 bases; junction bases not matched to a gene: 4. The V gene's germline CDR1 is SGHRS and CDR2 YFSETQ. The full variable domain, completed using reference TRBV5-1 and TRBJ2-3, is KAGVTQTPRYLIKTRGQQVTLSCSPISGHRSVSWYQQTPGQGLQFLFEYFSETQRNKGNFPGRFSGRQFSNSRSEMNVSTLELGDSALYLCASSPGQGGDTQYFGPGTRLTVL.

The DNA for the CDR3 is TGTGCCAGCACCCTTGACGCAGGGGGAACTGAAGCTTTCTTT. Encoded protein: CASTLDAGGTEAFF. The V call is TRBV2, the J call TRBJ1-1, with 7 bases that match TRBD1. Trimming removed 7 bases from V and 5 bases from J; junction bases left unmatched: 10. The CDR3 consists of 14 residues. Germline V CDR1 and CDR2: SNHLY, FYNNEI.

CDR3 in DNA: TGTGCCAGCAGTTACTCGTTAGACAGAAGCGAGCAGTACTTC. It yields the protein CASSYSLDRSEQYF. The rearrangement joins TRBV6-5 to TRBJ2-7; D is possibly TRBD1 (5 bases). This CDR3 is built from 14 residues. Trimming removed 0 bases at V and 6 bases at J, with 12 bases between. Germline V CDR1 and CDR2: MNHEY, SVGAGI.

The chain combines TRBV9 with TRBJ2-7; tentative D call: TRBD2 (6 bases). The CDR3 is 12 residues long. Trimming cost V 7 bases and J 3 bases, with 11 bases left between them. Germline loops: CDR1 SGDLS, CDR2 YYNGEE. The CDR3: CASSGSGYEQYF. The CDR3 DNA reads TGTGCCAGCTCCGGTAGCGGCTACGAGCAGTACTTC.

V is TRBV23-1 and J is TRBJ2-1; D is uncertain. TRBV23-1 is labeled an ORF, and its function is uncertain. CDR3 length: 16 amino acids. Trimming cost V 0 bases and J 0 bases, with 9 bases left between them. The CDR3 DNA sequence: TGCGCCAGCAGTCAATCCGGCTGGAGCTCCTACAATGAGCAGTTCTTC. It codes for CASSQSGWSSYNEQFF.

The V and J genes are TRBV5-1 and TRBJ2-4; D is undetermined. The V gene's germline CDR1 is SGHRS and CDR2 YFSETQ. The length of the CDR3 is 17 residues. Trimming removed 3 bases at V and 0 bases at J, with 16 bases between. In DNA form, the CDR3 reads TGCGCCAGCAGCTCGGGTGTTTTAGGCCTAGCCAAAAACATTCAGTACTTC. This encodes CASSSGVLGLAKNIQYF. The entire variable domain, with the rest obtained from reference TRBV5-1 and TRBJ2-4, is as follows: KAGVTQTPRYLIKTRGQQVTLSCSPISGHRSVSWYQQTPGQGLQFLFEYFSETQRNKGNFPGRFSGRQFSNSRSEMNVSTLELGDSALYLCASSSGVLGLAKNIQYFGAGTRLSVL.

The chain joins TRBV13 to TRBJ2-5, with 7 bases lining up with TRBD2. Germline assignment: CDR1 PRHDT and CDR2 FYEKMQ (reference sequence). The CDR3 covers 15 residues. After removal of 4 bases from V and 4 bases from J, the junction contained 9 bases not matched to a gene. DNA of the CDR3: TGTGCCAGCAGCTCAGGACTAGGGATTGCAGAGACCCAGTACTTC. It specifies CASSSGLGIAETQYF.

This chain connects TRBV3-1 (or the pseudogene TRBV3-2) to TRBJ1-2; the D is unclear. Trimming removed 3 bases from V and 1 base from J, with 15 bases in between. From germline, CDR1 is LGHDT and CDR2 YNNKEL (reference sequence). The CDR3 is 16 amino acids. This CDR3 is CASSQGDRIINYGYTF. DNA of the CDR3: TGTGCCAGCAGCCAGGGCGACCGCATAATTAACTATGGCTACACCTTC.